This TCR beta chain was identified during a study of T cell responses to AZD1222 COVID-19 vaccine. Study findings and constraints: The repertoires were collected only after the peak T cell response. Clonal diversity was possibly underestimated, and the donors were mostly white British, with more females.

This clone was detected a few times. Its specificity is not known. One junction end does not reproduce the germline sequence, and a read error may be involved. Measured with immunoSEQ multiplex PCR; TCRdb has only the in-frame clones, and not every one. The table lists about 120,000 clones, 80% to 90% of them singletons. Per germline, CDR1 SEHNR and CDR2 FQNEAQ (reference sequence). This CDR3 is 15 amino acids long. This clonotype originated in an adult in good health. The rearrangement links TRBV7-9 to TRBJ2-7; 13 bases are shared with TRBD2. The sequences come from peripheral blood, collected on day 0 of AZD1222 vaccination. The CDR3 spells CASTLGTSGDYEQYF. CDR3 bases: TGTGCCAGCACCTTAGGGACTAGCGGGGATTACGAGCAGTACTTC. The full variable domain, in which reference TRBV7-9 and TRBJ2-7 provide the parts outside the CDR3, is DTGVSQNPRHKITKRGQNVTFRCDPISEHNRLYWYRQTLGQGPEFLTYFQNEAQLEKSRLLSDRFSAERPKGSFSTLEIQRTEQGDSAMYLCASTLGTSGDYEQYFGPGTRLTVT.